This T cell receptor (beta chain) was identified during a study of metastatic and nonmetastatic thyroid tumors. In the study overall: For malignant and benign thyroid patients, tumor or nodule tissue and blood were the sources whose repertoires were compared.

Of note for this clone: Antigen: not known. An end of the junction does not agree with germline; a read error may underlie this.

Methods used by the authors: Across clinicopathological groups, CDR3 differences served as the basis for building a distant-metastasis classifier for papillary thyroid cancer. With MiXCR, TCRdb reprocessed the PCR reads. TCRdb's processing, not the authors', yielded these V and J calls. The repertoire holds about 24,000 clones, with approximately 20% as singletons. Every patient underwent thyroid surgery untreated. Broader study findings: TCR beta diversity was reportedly significantly higher in malignant thyroid tumors than benign nodules, in blood and tumor.

The TCR was taken from a male donor with papillary thyroid cancer or a benign thyroid nodule (not recorded which). Some clones in this sample may be carry-over from other donors' samples. Sequences were obtained from blood.

The CDR3 protein is CSARDKFSYEQYF. CDR3 sequence (DNA): TGCAGTGCTAGAGATAAATTCTCCTACGAGCAGTACTTT. The gene calls are TRBV20-1 and TRBJ2-7; D is uncertain. The CDR3 is made up of 13 amino acids. From germline, CDR1 is DFQATT and CDR2 SNEGSKA (reference sequence).